The 23 T cell receptor beta chains in this list originate from one sample, sequenced in a study of control samples from healthy donors and cancer patients. The method was immunoSEQ multiplex PCR; TCRdb's version includes in-frame clones alone and lacks a portion of them. The profile shows approximately 170,000 clones, about 90% of them singletons. Sequenced material: blood. The receptors originated from a woman in her 30s in good health.

The rearrangement joins TRBV30 to TRBJ2-2; 10 nucleotides agree with TRBD2. V dropped 2 bases and J dropped 5; count of bases not matched to a gene: 5. The germline gives CDR1 GTSNPN, CDR2 SVGIG (reference sequence). CDR3 length: 15 residues. CDR3 residues: CAWSQTSGVTGELFF. CDR3 bases: TGTGCCTGGAGTCAAACTAGCGGGGTTACCGGGGAGCTGTTTTTT.

V usage is TRBV10-1 and J usage is TRBJ1-2; D unresolved. Trimming cost V 1 base and J 4 bases, with 16 bases left between them. CDR1 and CDR2 from the germline V gene are WNHNN and SYGVQD (reference sequence). This CDR3 comprises 16 residues. The CDR3 loop reads CASSELSPDESYGYTF. Here the CDR3 DNA reads TGCGCCAGCAGTGAGTTGTCGCCAGACGAAAGCTATGGCTACACCTTC.

The rearrangement uses TRBV29-1 and TRBJ2-3; 7 bases match TRBD1. Trimming removed 6 bases from V and 2 bases from J; junction bases left unmatched: 5. Germline V gives CDR1 SQVTM, CDR2 ANQGSEA. The CDR3 totals 13 residues. The DNA for the CDR3 is TGCAGCGTGGCCGGGACAGCCACAGATACGCAGTATTTT. This translates into CSVAGTATDTQYF.

This chain joins TRBV6-1 and TRBJ2-1; no definite D call. The germline V and J ends were trimmed by 2 bases and 1 base, with 12 bases remaining between them. The germline gives CDR1 MNHNS, CDR2 SASEGT. This CDR3 is built from 16 residues. DNA of the CDR3: TGTGCCAGCAGTGAACTGGTCATGGTGTCCTACAATGAGCAGTTCTTC. This gives the protein CASSELVMVSYNEQFF.

CDR3 amino acids: CATQEDRADTQYF. CDR3 bases: TGTGCCACCCAAGAGGACCGAGCAGATACGCAGTATTTT. This chain uses TRBV24-1 with TRBJ2-3; no clear D. The CDR3 is 13 amino acids. Germline-derived CDR1 and CDR2 are KGHDR and SFDVKD. V dropped 9 bases and J dropped 4 bases, with 13 bases sitting between them.

CDR3 sequence reads: CSAIEDYNEQFF. In nucleotides, the CDR3 is TGCAGTGCTATTGAGGACTACAATGAGCAGTTCTTC. This chain joins TRBV20-1 and TRBJ2-1; no definite D call. Trimming stripped 4 bases from V and 3 bases from J, with 7 bases between. CDR1 and CDR2 from the germline V gene are DFQATT and SNEGSKA (reference sequence). The CDR3 length is 12 residues.

The chain has TRBV5-1 and TRBJ2-1, with 9 positions matching TRBD2. The V segment lost 4 bases and the J segment 0 bases; nucleotides outside the gene matches: 14. Germline V lookup: CDR1 SGHRS, CDR2 YFSETQ. This CDR3 region has 19 residues. DNA for the CDR3: TGCGCCAGCAGCCCGAGGGTGCTAGCGGGAATTAGCTCCTACAATGAGCAGTTCTTC. This encodes CASSPRVLAGISSYNEQFF.

This chain links TRBV2 with TRBJ1-6; D remains ambiguous. CDR1 and CDR2 from the germline V gene are SNHLY and FYNNEI. The CDR3 has 17 residues. The V and J ends lost 6 bases and 0 bases respectively, with 15 bases between them. The CDR3 loop reads CASRASGPSSYNSPLHF. CDR3 DNA: TGTGCCAGCAGGGCCTCCGGACCGAGCTCCTATAATTCACCCCTCCACTTT.

The rearrangement uses TRBV18 and TRBJ1-2; TRBD1 agrees at 9 bases. Per germline, CDR1 KGHSH and CDR2 LQKENI. This CDR3 has 16 amino acids. The V gene end was trimmed by 5 bases and the J gene end by 4 bases; junction bases not matched to a gene: 11. Written as DNA, the CDR3 is TGTGCCAGCTCATCGAAACAGGGGGCGAGTCTCTATGGCTACACCTTC. The encoded protein is CASSSKQGASLYGYTF.

This chain joins TRBV5-1 and TRBJ2-3; D might be TRBD1 (6 bases). Germline V gene lookup returns CDR1 SGHRS and CDR2 YFSETQ. The CDR3 contains 15 residues. Trimming cost V 3 bases and J 2 bases, with 13 bases left between them. The CDR3 DNA follows: TGCGCCAGCAGCTCAGCCCCAGGGGACACAGATACGCAGTATTTT. This gives the protein CASSSAPGDTDTQYF.

The chain recombines TRBV10-3 with TRBJ2-7; D not resolved. Germline values: CDR1 ENHRY, CDR2 SYGVKD. The CDR3 is made up of 12 amino acids. V was clipped by 2 bases and J by 5 bases, with 7 bases between them. CDR3 protein: CAISEARNEQYF. CDR3 DNA sequence: TGTGCCATCAGTGAGGCGAGAAACGAGCAGTACTTC.

V is TRBV6-1 and J is TRBJ1-5, with 11 nucleotides matching TRBD1. V gave up 0 bases and J gave up 4 bases; unmatched junction bases: 5. This CDR3 has 17 amino acids. Germline V gives CDR1 MNHNS, CDR2 SASEGT. CDR3 protein: CASSEALDRGLNQPQHF. The DNA of the CDR3 is TGTGCCAGCAGTGAAGCGTTGGACAGGGGGCTAAATCAGCCCCAGCATTTT.

Only one count was recorded for this clone. This sequence joins TRBV4-2 and TRBJ2-1; TRBD1 agrees at 7 bases. CDR3 size: 16 residues. From germline, CDR1 is LGHNA and CDR2 YNFKEQ. The J segment lost 8 bases and the V segment lost 3 bases, leaving 13 bases of the junction unmatched. The CDR3 here is CASSHDREGLLHEQFF. CDR3 nucleotides: TGTGCCAGCAGCCATGACAGGGAAGGTTTGCTCCATGAGCAGTTCTTC.

This rearrangement joins TRBV29-1 to TRBJ2-5; D is possibly TRBD1 or TRBD2 (5 bases each). The CDR3 extends over 13 amino acids. The V gene lost 6 bases and the J gene lost 2 bases, with 13 bases spanning the gap. Germline CDR1 and CDR2: SQVTM and ANQGSEA. CDR3 in amino acids: CSVRGVFQETQYF. The CDR3 nucleotides are TGCAGCGTGAGAGGGGTCTTTCAAGAGACCCAGTACTTC.

The J gene is TRBJ1-5, the V gene TRBV10-3; D remains unclear. The V end was cut by 5 bases, the J end by 0 bases, with 8 bases between. The germline V gene encodes CDR1 ENHRY and CDR2 SYGVKD. The CDR3 has 14 amino acids. The CDR3 DNA sequence: TGTGCCATCAGTCCGTATCCTAGCAATCAGCCCCAGCATTTT. It codes for CAISPYPSNQPQHF.

The V gene is TRBV15, the J gene TRBJ2-5; TRBD1 agrees at 8 bases. CDR1 is LNHNV and CDR2 is YYDKDF in the germline V gene (reference sequence). J gave up 2 bases and V 6 bases, and 14 bases lay outside the gene matches. The CDR3 runs 17 residues. CDR3 sequence reads: CATSRAGGSPFQETQYF. The CDR3 DNA reads as TGTGCCACCAGTCGGGCAGGGGGCTCCCCGTTTCAAGAGACCCAGTACTTC.

The chain couples TRBV29-1 to TRBJ2-5, with a weak D call TRBD2 (6 bases). The CDR3 is 12 amino acids. V gave up 4 bases and J gave up 5 bases, with 11 bases separating them. CDR1 and CDR2 from the germline V gene are SQVTM and ANQGSEA. The CDR3 is CSVGRAGETQYF. In nucleotides, the CDR3 is TGCAGCGTTGGCAGGGCGGGGGAGACCCAGTACTTC. Full variable domain (remainder filled in from reference TRBV29-1 and TRBJ2-5): SAVISQKPSRDICQRGTSLTIQCQVDSQVTMMFWYRQQPGQSLTLIATANQGSEATYESGFVIDKFPISRPNLTFSTLTVSNMSPEDSSIYLCSVGRAGETQYFGPGTRLLVL.

The DNA for the CDR3 is TGTGCCAGCAGCCAAGATATCCCAGGGGAGGATACTGAAGCTTTCTTT. It yields the protein CASSQDIPGEDTEAFF. V and J are TRBV4-2 and TRBJ1-1; tentative D call: TRBD1 (6 bases). The CDR3 consists of 16 residues. V was shortened by 0 bases and J by 5 bases, with 16 bases between the two germline ends. The germline gives CDR1 LGHNA, CDR2 YNFKEQ.

The chain has TRBV30 and TRBJ1-6, with 8 nucleotides matching TRBD1. Per germline, CDR1 GTSNPN and CDR2 SVGIG (reference sequence). The junction had 9 bases not matched to a gene; V was cut back by 1 base and J by 10 bases. There are 15 residues in the CDR3. The CDR3: CAWSGLGQGNSPLHF. CDR3 coding DNA: TGTGCCTGGAGTGGATTAGGACAGGGAAACTCACCCCTCCACTTT.

V usage is TRBV6-6 and J usage is TRBJ2-7; D possibly corresponds to TRBD2 (8 bases). The V end was cut by 2 bases, the J end by 7 bases, with 21 bases between. Germline CDR1 and CDR2: MNHNY and SVGAGI (reference sequence). The CDR3 covers 16 residues. DNA of the CDR3: TGTGCCAGCAGTTACGATCTAGCGGGTAAACAGGGGGAGCAGTACTTC. Its translation is CASSYDLAGKQGEQYF.

The sample holds a few counts of this clone. This chain links TRBV11-2 with TRBJ2-7; 8 bases fit TRBD1. Germline V gene data show CDR1 as SGHAT and CDR2 as FQNNGV. The CDR3 loop spans 14 amino acids. Germline trimming cut 3 bases from V and 7 bases from J; bases unmatched to any gene: 8. As DNA, the CDR3 is TGTGCCAGCAGCTTGAGCCAGGGGGCTGGGGAGCAGTACTTC. Its translation: CASSLSQGAGEQYF.

This chain joins TRBV6-4 and TRBJ2-5, with TRBD2 matching 14 bases. CDR1 is MRHNA, CDR2 SNTAGT, per germline. The CDR3 extends over 18 amino acids. With V trimmed by 0 bases and J by 5 bases, 8 bases remained unmatched. CDR3 protein: CASSDSGTSGRGGETQYF. CDR3 in DNA: TGTGCCAGCAGTGACTCCGGGACTAGCGGGAGAGGGGGGGAGACCCAGTACTTC.

This chain links TRBV11-3 with TRBJ2-2; D not certain. This CDR3 is 12 amino acids long. Trimming removed 6 bases at V and 1 base at J, with 3 bases between. In germline, CDR1 is SGHNT, CDR2 YENEEA. The CDR3 bases are TGTGCCAGCAGTCAGAACACCGGGGAGCTGTTTTTT. Amino acid sequence: CASSQNTGELFF.